These 27 T cell receptor beta chains came from one sample sequenced in a study of radiotherapy plus CTLA-4 blockade in lung cancer. TCRdb's table, derived via immunoSEQ multiplex PCR, lists solely in-frame clones and lacks some. The sample includes roughly 57,000 clones, 70% to 85% of them seen just once. The sequences come from peripheral blood, collected from a patient treated with radiotherapy plus ipilimumab. Receptors originate from a human donor with non-small cell lung cancer whose response to radiotherapy plus ipilimumab could not be evaluated.

The chain joins TRBV25-1 to TRBJ2-7; the D is unclear. V was clipped by 3 bases and J by 3 bases, with 6 bases between them. The CDR3 has 12 residues. Germline V gives CDR1 MGHDK, CDR2 SYGVNS. CDR3 nucleotide sequence: TGTGCCAGCAGTGAGGGCAGCTACGAGCAGTACTTC. Its translation: CASSEGSYEQYF.

The V and J genes are TRBV9 and TRBJ2-5, with D possibly being TRBD2 (6 bases). CDR3 size: 15 residues. Germline CDR1 reads SGDLS; CDR2 reads YYNGEE. V dropped 0 bases and J dropped 2 bases, with 11 bases sitting between them. CDR3 nucleotides: TGTGCCAGCAGCGTAGGGTTTGGAGGGCAAGAGACCCAGTACTTC. Its protein product is CASSVGFGGQETQYF.

V usage is TRBV10-2 and J usage is TRBJ2-3, with 8 bases lining up with TRBD2. The CDR3 runs 15 residues. V lost 6 bases to trimming and J lost 0 bases; unmatched junction nucleotides: 5. Germline assignment: CDR1 WSHSY and CDR2 SAAADI. The CDR3 DNA follows: TGCGCCAGCAGGGAGGCGGGAGGTAGCACAGATACGCAGTATTTT. It translates to CASREAGGSTDTQYF.

The chain recombines TRBV6-5 with TRBJ2-5; 7 bases are shared with TRBD1. The J call may be wrong; the DNA end is better matched by TRBJ2-7. CDR1 and CDR2 (germline): MNHEY, SVGAGI. The CDR3 sequence is 13 residues long. CDR3 sequence (DNA): TGTGCCAGCAGTAGGGACAGCTACTACGAGCAGTACTTC. As protein: CASSRDSYYEQYF.

J is TRBJ2-7 and V is TRBV7-6, with D unclear. V was shortened by 4 bases and J by 0 bases, with 10 bases between the two germline ends. CDR3 length: 14 amino acids. Germline assignment: CDR1 SGHVS and CDR2 FNYEAQ. DNA of the CDR3: TGTGCCAGCAGCTCTCTGGCCGCCTCCTACGAGCAGTACTTC. As protein: CASSSLAASYEQYF.

This clone was recorded only once. The DNA for the CDR3 is TGTGCCAGCAGCCCGGGACTAGCCACAGATACGCAGTATTTT. Translated: CASSPGLATDTQYF. The chain couples TRBV2 to TRBJ2-3; 9 nucleotides match TRBD2. V lost 6 bases and J lost 2; bases outside the gene matches: 3. Germline V lookup: CDR1 SNHLY, CDR2 FYNNEI. The CDR3 runs to 14 residues.

The CDR3 region has the DNA TGTGCCAGCAGCCACAGAGGCGACCCGCAGAATGAGCAGTTCTTC. It yields the protein CASSHRGDPQNEQFF. The V call is TRBV14, the J call TRBJ2-1, with D hard to call. Germline lookup yields CDR1 SGHDN and CDR2 FVKESK. Trimming took 3 bases from V and 7 from J, leaving 16 bases between them. The CDR3 runs 15 residues.

This CDR3 reads CASSSRPRREGNQPQHF. The DNA for the CDR3 is TGTGCCAGCAGCTCCAGACCTAGGCGGGAGGGGAATCAGCCCCAGCATTTT. This chain uses TRBV7-2 with TRBJ1-5; the D gene is possibly TRBD1 (5 bases). CDR3 size: 17 residues. Germline loops: CDR1 SGHTA, CDR2 FQGNSA. Trimming removed 4 bases at V and 4 bases at J, with 20 bases between.

The genes are TRBV19 and TRBJ1-5, with 9 bases aligning to TRBD1. The germline gives CDR1 LNHDA, CDR2 SQIVND (reference sequence). Trimming removed 6 bases from V and 7 bases from J; junction bases left unmatched: 7. The CDR3 spans 14 residues. The CDR3 spells CASSETGGRQPQHF. As DNA, the CDR3 is TGTGCCAGTAGCGAGACAGGGGGGCGGCAGCCCCAGCATTTT.

This chain uses TRBV7-2 with TRBJ2-5; 8 bases are shared with TRBD2. CDR1 is SGHTA and CDR2 is FQGNSA in the germline V gene. The V segment lost 3 bases and the J segment 5 bases; nucleotides outside the gene matches: 17. This CDR3 spans 18 amino acids. The CDR3 is CASSFGAGVWIGGETQYF. CDR3 coding DNA: TGTGCCAGCAGCTTTGGAGCGGGAGTTTGGATTGGTGGGGAGACCCAGTACTTC.

The rearrangement uses TRBV19 and TRBJ2-7; the match to TRBD1 covers 9 bases. V shed 5 bases and J 2 bases; nucleotides not matched to a gene: 7. Looked up from germline, CDR1 is LNHDA and CDR2 is SQIVND (reference sequence). The length of the CDR3 is 15 residues. The chain's CDR3 is CASSPGTGLPYEQYF. Here the CDR3 DNA reads TGTGCCAGTAGTCCCGGGACAGGGTTACCCTACGAGCAGTACTTC.

The gene calls are TRBV10-3 and TRBJ1-6; D might be TRBD1 (5 bases). The V end was cut by 2 bases, the J end by 2 bases, with 19 bases between. Germline V lookup: CDR1 ENHRY, CDR2 SYGVKD. This CDR3 has 19 residues. The DNA for the CDR3 is TGTGCCATCAGTGAGCGGGGGACTTCCCCGGGGGCCTATAATTCACCCCTCCACTTT. Translated: CAISERGTSPGAYNSPLHF.

The chain has TRBV2 and TRBJ2-6, with 10 bases aligning to TRBD1. Germline V CDR1 and CDR2: SNHLY, FYNNEI. The length of the CDR3 is 16 residues. The J segment lost 4 bases and the V segment lost 8 bases, leaving 8 bases of the junction unmatched. CDR3 in DNA: TGTGCCAGCGCGACAGGGGGCCCGGCGGGGGCCAACGTCCTGACTTTC. Translation gives CASATGGPAGANVLTF.

CDR3 bases: TGTGCCACTTCGAACACTGAAGCTTTCTTT. Amino acid sequence: CATSNTEAFF. J is TRBJ1-1 and V is TRBV21-1. TRBV21-1 is a recognized pseudogene. This CDR3 spans 10 amino acids.

The rearrangement uses TRBV5-1 and TRBJ1-2; 9 nucleotides align to TRBD1. The CDR3 spans 13 residues. Germline V gene sequence: CDR1 SGHRS, CDR2 YFSETQ. Losses at the gene ends were 4 bases for V and 5 bases for J; bases not matched to a gene: 3. This chain's CDR3 is CASSTGQGYGYTF. In DNA, the CDR3 is TGCGCCAGCAGCACGGGACAGGGATATGGCTACACCTTC.

The rearrangement uses TRBV7-8 and TRBJ2-1; TRBD2 is a possible D gene (5 bases). The V gene lost 4 bases and the J gene lost 0 bases, with 13 bases spanning the gap. Germline assignment: CDR1 SGHVS and CDR2 FQNEAQ. CDR3 length equals 16 residues. CDR3 region: CASSSSGLSSYNEQFF. As DNA, the CDR3 is TGTGCCAGCAGCTCGAGTGGACTTAGCTCCTACAATGAGCAGTTCTTC.

The chain has TRBV11-3 and TRBJ2-1; a weak D match, TRBD2 (6 bases). CDR1 and CDR2 from the germline V gene are SGHNT and YENEEA. The ends were cut back, 6 bases at V and 6 bases at J, with 15 bases in the middle. The length of the CDR3 is 14 residues. The chain's CDR3 is CASSPSGWSNEQFF. In nucleotides, the CDR3 is TGTGCCAGCAGTCCAAGCGGGTGGAGCAATGAGCAGTTCTTC.

This rearrangement joins TRBV7-9 to TRBJ2-2, with D maybe TRBD1 (5 bases). Trimming pared 7 bases from V and 0 bases from J, leaving 12 bases between. Germline V CDR1 and CDR2: SEHNR, FQNEAQ (reference sequence). This CDR3 region has 15 residues. The CDR3 region has the DNA TGTGCCAGCACTCCTACAGGCTCGAACACCGGGGAGCTGTTTTTT. Amino acids: CASTPTGSNTGELFF. Supplemented by reference TRBV7-9 and TRBJ2-2, the full variable domain reads DTGVSQNPRHKITKRGQNVTFRCDPISEHNRLYWYRQTLGQGPEFLTYFQNEAQLEKSRLLSDRFSAERPKGSFSTLEIQRTEQGDSAMYLCASTPTGSNTGELFFGEGSRLTVL.

This clone was seen a handful of times. V is TRBV30 and J is TRBJ1-4, with D possibly matching TRBD1 (5 bases). Trimming stripped 3 bases from V and 5 bases from J, with 16 bases between. The germline V gene encodes CDR1 GTSNPN and CDR2 SVGIG (reference sequence). This CDR3 has 15 amino acids. In DNA form, the CDR3 reads TGTGCCTGGAGCGACACAGGCGGCAGAAATGAAAAACTGTTTTTT. This sequence encodes CAWSDTGGRNEKLFF.

This clone was counted a single time. The V gene is TRBV11-3, the J gene TRBJ1-1; 12 nucleotides line up with TRBD1. J lost 9 bases, V lost 5 bases, and 4 bases had no gene match. CDR1 is SGHNT, CDR2 YENEEA, per germline. This CDR3 contains 13 residues. Here the CDR3 DNA reads TGTGCCAGCAGCGCGGGACAGGGGGCGAAAGCTTTCTTT. Its translation is CASSAGQGAKAFF.

This chain uses TRBV5-1 with TRBJ2-7, with 9 positions matching TRBD2. This CDR3 has 15 residues. CDR1 is SGHRS, CDR2 YFSETQ, per germline. The V segment lost 1 base and the J segment 2 bases; nucleotides outside the gene matches: 4. DNA for the CDR3: TGCGCCAGCAGCTTGAGCGGGGGGCCGGCCTACGAGCAGTACTTC. Protein sequence: CASSLSGGPAYEQYF. The whole variable domain, remainder taken from reference TRBV5-1 and TRBJ2-7, is KAGVTQTPRYLIKTRGQQVTLSCSPISGHRSVSWYQQTPGQGLQFLFEYFSETQRNKGNFPGRFSGRQFSNSRSEMNVSTLELGDSALYLCASSLSGGPAYEQYFGPGTRLTVT.

The sample holds a few counts of this clone. The gene calls are TRBV9 and TRBJ2-3, with 9 positions matching TRBD2. This CDR3 contains 15 residues. Germline trimming cut 4 bases from V and 5 bases from J; bases unmatched to any gene: 8. Germline V lookup: CDR1 SGDLS, CDR2 YYNGEE. The CDR3 spells CASSTRAGGEDTQYF. CDR3 in DNA: TGTGCCAGCAGCACCCGGGCGGGAGGGGAAGATACGCAGTATTTT. Filled out from reference TRBV9 and TRBJ2-3, the complete variable domain reads DSGVTQTPKHLITATGQRVTLRCSPRSGDLSVYWYQQSLDQGLQFLIQYYNGEERAKGNILERFSAQQFPDLHSELNLSSLELGDSALYFCASSTRAGGEDTQYFGPGTRLTVL.

The chain uses TRBV9 and TRBJ2-2, with a weak D call TRBD1 (5 bases). The V end lost 6 bases, the J end lost 5 bases, and 20 bases lay between the germline ends. Germline CDR1 reads SGDLS; CDR2 reads YYNGEE. The CDR3 sequence is 16 residues long. CDR3: CASTIGHAGRTGELFF. CDR3 nucleotides: TGTGCCAGCACGATAGGACACGCAGGCAGGACCGGGGAGCTGTTTTTT.

This clone was seen only once. This sequence joins TRBV6-5 and TRBJ1-6; D ambiguous. Germline CDR1 is MNHEY and CDR2 is SVGAGI. V gave up 10 bases and J gave up 5 bases, with 15 bases separating them. The CDR3 runs 14 residues. In DNA, the CDR3 is TGTGCCATCGAACCGGGAGGAAATAATTCACCCCTCCACTTT. Its protein is CAIEPGGNNSPLHF.

This chain joins TRBV4-1 and TRBJ1-6, with 8 positions matching TRBD1. The CDR3 runs to 19 residues. V shed 3 bases, J shed 0 bases, and the junction held 10 bases outside the gene matches. The germline CDR1 and CDR2 sequences are MGHRA and YSYEKL. The CDR3 region has the DNA TGCGCCAGCAGCCAGCAGGACAGGGCTTGGAGCTCCTATAATTCACCCCTCCACTTT. Its protein product is CASSQQDRAWSSYNSPLHF.

This chain uses TRBV10-2 with TRBJ2-7; 16 bases are a match to TRBD2. There are 18 residues in the CDR3. Trimming at V came to 0 bases and at J to 4 bases, leaving 6 bases not matched to a gene. The germline V gene has CDR1 WSHSY and CDR2 SAAADI. DNA for the CDR3: TGCGCCAGCAGTGAGTCGGGACTAGCGGGGGGGCGGTCGTACGAGCAGTACTTC. Its protein product is CASSESGLAGGRSYEQYF.

V usage is TRBV15 and J usage is TRBJ2-5; D is possibly TRBD2 (7 bases). The V gene lost 1 base and the J gene lost 2 bases, with 14 bases spanning the gap. This CDR3 is built from 16 residues. CDR1 LNHNV and CDR2 YYDKDF come from the germline V gene (reference sequence). CDR3 nucleotide sequence: TGTGCCACCAGCAGAGGAGGGGGGGCAGCACAAGAGACCCAGTACTTC. Translated: CATSRGGGAAQETQYF.